These 18 T cell receptor beta chains were sequenced from one sample in a study of blood T cell repertoires in COVID-19. Using immunoSEQ multiplex PCR, the repertoire was profiled, and TCRdb retains in-frame clones only, with some absent. This sample has about 250,000 clones, with 80% to 90% found just once. The material sequenced was PBMCs or T cells enriched from blood (not recorded which). Receptors were obtained from a man aged 40-49 years who had recovered from COVID-19.

This clone showed up just once. The genes are TRBV27 and TRBJ1-6, with unresolved D. V was shortened by 7 bases and J by 10 bases, with 14 bases between the two germline ends. Per germline, CDR1 MNHEY and CDR2 SMNVEV (reference sequence). The CDR3 contains 13 residues. The CDR3, as DNA: TGTGCCAGCAAGGTGGTTTATAGCTCACCCCTCCACTTT. Its protein product is CASKVVYSSPLHF.

The chain joins TRBV6-5 to TRBJ1-1; D uncertain. V lost 1 base and J lost 0, with 6 bases in between. From germline, CDR1 is MNHEY and CDR2 SVGAGI. The CDR3 has 14 residues. The CDR3 DNA reads as TGTGCCAGCAGTTACTTGAGTTTGAACACTGAAGCTTTCTTT. Encoded protein: CASSYLSLNTEAFF.

The rearrangement links TRBV10-3 to TRBJ1-2, with 11 bases matching TRBD1. The CDR3 is 15 amino acids. The J segment lost 3 bases and the V segment lost 4 bases, leaving 4 bases of the junction unmatched. Germline CDR1 ENHRY, CDR2 SYGVKD. CDR3 amino acids: CAISGLGQGDYGYTF. The CDR3 DNA reads as TGTGCCATCAGTGGTTTGGGACAGGGGGACTATGGCTACACCTTC.

As concerns this clone: The sample carries other DNA sequences with the same CDR3. The chain uses TRBV7-3 and TRBJ1-1; D is unclear. The germline CDR1 and CDR2 sequences are SGHTA and FQGTGA. The CDR3 contains 13 residues. The ends were cut back, 4 bases at V and 1 base at J, with 7 bases in the middle. The CDR3 loop is CASSSQENTEAFF. DNA for the CDR3: TGTGCCAGCAGCTCTCAGGAGAACACTGAAGCTTTCTTT.

This clone is a singleton in its sample. V gene TRBV5-1 combines with J gene TRBJ1-1; 9 bases match TRBD1. CDR1 is SGHRS and CDR2 is YFSETQ in the germline V gene. The CDR3 extends over 16 amino acids. V was clipped by 4 bases and J by 4 bases; unmatched bases: 11. The chain's CDR3 is CASSPTLQGATTEAFF. In nucleotides, the CDR3 is TGCGCCAGCAGCCCTACGTTACAGGGGGCGACCACTGAAGCTTTCTTT.

CDR3 nucleotides: TGTGCCAGCAGCCCCGGTGGACAGTCCTCCTACGAGCAGTACTTC. Protein: CASSPGGQSSYEQYF. The chain combines TRBV3-1 (or the pseudogene TRBV3-2) with TRBJ2-7, with D tentatively TRBD1 (6 bases). Per germline, CDR1 LGHDT and CDR2 YNNKEL (reference sequence). V lost 4 bases and J lost 0, with 13 bases in between. The CDR3 has 15 amino acids.

This clone was seen a handful of times. The chain couples TRBV21-1 to TRBJ1-5; TRBD1 was called by the table and not checked on the DNA. TRBV21-1 is marked as a pseudogene. This CDR3 spans 19 amino acids. This CDR3 is CASSTENRGGMTGSKAQHF. The CDR3 coding sequence is TGTGCCAGCAGCACCGAAAACCGAGGGGGAATGACAGGTTCGAAGGCCCAGCATTTT.

This sequence joins TRBV7-9 and TRBJ2-5; 7 bases are shared with TRBD1. The V segment lost 7 bases and the J segment 5 bases; nucleotides outside the gene matches: 7. The germline V gene has CDR1 SEHNR and CDR2 FQNEAQ (reference sequence). The CDR3 loop spans 13 amino acids. The CDR3 region has the DNA TGTGCCAGCATCATAACAGGGGTGGAGACCCAGTACTTC. Translation gives CASIITGVETQYF.

This chain uses TRBV28 with TRBJ2-1; tentatively, D is TRBD2 (6 bases). The CDR3 sequence is 17 residues long. Per the germline V gene, CDR1 is MDHEN and CDR2 is SYDVKM. V lost 6 bases to trimming and J lost 0 bases, with 18 bases between them. In DNA, the CDR3 is TGTGCCAGCAGGCATATAATGGAGGGCCGCTCCTACAATGAGCAGTTCTTC. Its translation: CASRHIMEGRSYNEQFF.

DNA for the CDR3: TGTGCCAGCAGCCAAAGGAGTAATGAAAAACTGTTTTTT. It specifies CASSQRSNEKLFF. The chain links TRBV12-3 or TRBV12-4 to TRBJ1-4; D remains unclear. The CDR3 consists of 13 residues. Trimming cost V 6 bases and J 4 bases, with 9 bases left between them.

The chain links TRBV7-9 to TRBJ1-1; 8 positions match TRBD1. Germline assignment: CDR1 SEHNR and CDR2 FQNEAQ (reference sequence). V trimming: 5 bases; J trimming: 0 bases; junction bases outside the gene matches: 5. This CDR3 has 15 residues. Written as DNA, the CDR3 is TGTGCCAGCAGCCCACAGGGGGGAGTGAACACTGAAGCTTTCTTT. Translating gives CASSPQGGVNTEAFF.

This clone was counted a few times. The V and J genes are TRBV9 and TRBJ1-1; the match to TRBD1 covers 10 bases. With 5 bases clipped from V and 0 bases from J, the junction kept 7 bases outside the gene matches. This CDR3 has 16 amino acids. Germline assignment: CDR1 SGDLS and CDR2 YYNGEE. CDR3 coding DNA: TGTGCCAGCAGTCAGACAGGGGGCTTTATGAACACTGAAGCTTTCTTT. Protein: CASSQTGGFMNTEAFF.

This chain links TRBV7-2 with TRBJ1-5, with D unresolved. Between the trimmed V and J ends, which lost 3 bases and 7 bases, there was a span of 13 bases. This CDR3 region has 14 residues. Germline values: CDR1 SGHTA, CDR2 FQGNSA. CDR3 residues: CASSFSGAGQPQHF. Written as DNA, the CDR3 is TGTGCCAGCAGCTTTAGCGGTGCCGGCCAGCCCCAGCATTTT.

Ten or more counts support this clone. The J gene is TRBJ1-1, the V gene TRBV6-2 or TRBV6-3, with D perhaps TRBD1 (6 bases). The V end lost 5 bases, the J end lost 4 bases, and 14 bases lay between the germline ends. The CDR3 spans 14 residues. Germline V gene sequence: CDR1 MNHEY, CDR2 SVGEGT. The CDR3 loop is CASSTTGLRTEAFF. CDR3 bases: TGTGCCAGCAGTACGACAGGCCTCCGCACTGAAGCTTTCTTT.

CDR3 in DNA: TGTGCCAGCAGCAGGGCAGGGTTTACACCCCTCCACTTT. The encoded protein is CASSRAGFTPLHF. This chain connects TRBV12-3 or TRBV12-4 to TRBJ1-6, with a tentative D call TRBD1 (5 bases). V was shortened by 6 bases and J by 11 bases, with 14 bases between the two germline ends. CDR3 length: 13 residues.

The chain combines TRBV18 with TRBJ2-1, with D hard to call. Germline V gene sequence: CDR1 KGHSH, CDR2 LQKENI. The CDR3 covers 16 residues. V lost 2 bases and J lost 0, with 11 bases in between. Here the CDR3 reads CASSPAGPLSYNEQFF. CDR3 DNA: TGTGCCAGCTCACCAGCTGGGCCCCTCTCCTACAATGAGCAGTTCTTC.

The chain recombines TRBV27 with TRBJ1-1; a possible D gene is TRBD1 (6 bases). There are 15 residues in the CDR3. V lost 6 bases to trimming and J lost 6 bases, with 20 bases between them. Per the germline V gene, CDR1 is MNHEY and CDR2 is SMNVEV (reference sequence). This CDR3 reads CASSRGGGGSPEAFF. In DNA form, the CDR3 reads TGTGCCAGCAGCCGCGGGGGAGGGGGATCCCCTGAAGCTTTCTTT.

CDR3 residues: CASSYRGLRDTEAFF. The CDR3 bases are TGTGCCAGCAGCTACAGGGGGCTAAGGGACACTGAAGCTTTCTTT. The V and J genes are TRBV5-8 and TRBJ1-1; 9 nucleotides align to TRBD1. J lost 3 bases, V lost 3 bases, and 6 bases had no gene match. The CDR3 length is 15 residues. Germline lookup yields CDR1 SGHTS and CDR2 YDEGEE.